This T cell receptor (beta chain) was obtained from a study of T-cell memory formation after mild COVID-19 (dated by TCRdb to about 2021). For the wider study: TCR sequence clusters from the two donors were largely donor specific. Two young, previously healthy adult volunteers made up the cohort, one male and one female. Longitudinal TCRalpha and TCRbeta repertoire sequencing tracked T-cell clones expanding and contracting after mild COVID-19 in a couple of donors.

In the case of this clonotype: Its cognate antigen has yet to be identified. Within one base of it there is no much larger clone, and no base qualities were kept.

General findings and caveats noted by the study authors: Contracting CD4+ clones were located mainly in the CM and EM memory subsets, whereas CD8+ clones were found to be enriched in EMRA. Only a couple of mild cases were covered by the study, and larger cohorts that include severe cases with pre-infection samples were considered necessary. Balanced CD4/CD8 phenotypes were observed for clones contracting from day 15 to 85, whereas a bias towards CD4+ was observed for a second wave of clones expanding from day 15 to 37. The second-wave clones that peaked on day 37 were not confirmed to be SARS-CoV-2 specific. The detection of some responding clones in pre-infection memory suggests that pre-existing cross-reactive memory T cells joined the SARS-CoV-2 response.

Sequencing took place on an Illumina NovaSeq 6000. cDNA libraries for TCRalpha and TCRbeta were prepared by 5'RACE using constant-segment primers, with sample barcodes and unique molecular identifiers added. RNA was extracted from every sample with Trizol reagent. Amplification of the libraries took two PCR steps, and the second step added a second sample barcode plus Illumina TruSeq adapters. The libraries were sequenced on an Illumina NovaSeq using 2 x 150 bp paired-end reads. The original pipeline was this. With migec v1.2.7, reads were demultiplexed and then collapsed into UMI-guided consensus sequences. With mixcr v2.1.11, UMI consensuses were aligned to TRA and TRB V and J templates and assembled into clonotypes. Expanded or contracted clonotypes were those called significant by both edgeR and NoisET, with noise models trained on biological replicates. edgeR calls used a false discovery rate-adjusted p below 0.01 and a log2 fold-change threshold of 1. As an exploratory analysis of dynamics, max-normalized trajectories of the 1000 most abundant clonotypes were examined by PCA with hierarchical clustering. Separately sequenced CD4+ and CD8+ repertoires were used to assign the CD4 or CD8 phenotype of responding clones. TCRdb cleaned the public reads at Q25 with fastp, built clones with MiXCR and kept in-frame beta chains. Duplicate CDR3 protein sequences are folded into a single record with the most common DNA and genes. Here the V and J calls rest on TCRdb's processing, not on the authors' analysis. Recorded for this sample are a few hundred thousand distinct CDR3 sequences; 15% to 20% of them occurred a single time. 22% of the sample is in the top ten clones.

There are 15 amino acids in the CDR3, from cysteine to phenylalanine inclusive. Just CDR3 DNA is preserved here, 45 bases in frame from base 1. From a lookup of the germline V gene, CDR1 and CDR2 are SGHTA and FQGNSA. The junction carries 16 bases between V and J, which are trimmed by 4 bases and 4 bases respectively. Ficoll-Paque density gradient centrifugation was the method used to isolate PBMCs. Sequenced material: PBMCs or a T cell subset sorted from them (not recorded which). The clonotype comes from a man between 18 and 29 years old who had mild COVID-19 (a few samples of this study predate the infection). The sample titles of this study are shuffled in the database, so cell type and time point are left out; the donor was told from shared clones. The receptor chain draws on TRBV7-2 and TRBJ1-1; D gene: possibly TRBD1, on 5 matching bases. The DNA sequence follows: TGTGCCAGCAGCTCGATGGCGGGAGGGGTCACTGAAGCTTTCTTT. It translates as CASSSMAGGVTEAFF.